The 27 T cell receptor beta chains below all came from one sample that was sequenced in a study of CD8+CD57+ T cells in acquired aplastic anemia (dated by TCRdb to about 2018). TCRdb names Illumina HiSeq 2000 as the instrument used. Genomic DNA served as template for TCR beta VDJ combination and CDR3 sequence profiling. The public sequencing data were trimmed at Q25 with fastp and processed into clonotypes with MiXCR by TCRdb, which kept only in-frame beta chains. Rows with a matching CDR3 protein are joined into one entry that keeps the most common DNA and genes. Recorded for this sample are under 350,000 distinct CDR3 sequences; under 60% of them occurred a single time. The ten largest clones take up 1.3% of the sample. The patients picked for sequencing were ones in whom flow cytometry had shown an expansion of CD8+CD57+ cells. The sample taken for sequencing was sorted CD4+, CD8+, or CD8+CD57+ T cells (not recorded which) from PBMCs. Every receptor here comes from a human donor with aplastic anemia.

In its sample, this clonotype was seen once. V and J are TRBV9 and TRBJ2-5; D perhaps matches TRBD2 (6 bases). The CDR3 has 17 residues. V was trimmed by 0 bases and J by 4 bases, leaving 19 bases between them. Germline loops: CDR1 SGDLS, CDR2 YYNGEE. The CDR3 is CASSVGSWEPGGETQYF. As DNA, the CDR3 is TGTGCCAGCAGCGTAGGTAGTTGGGAGCCCGGGGGAGAGACCCAGTACTTC.

This rearrangement joins TRBV9 to TRBJ1-1, with D unclear. This CDR3 is 16 amino acids long. CDR1 is SGDLS and CDR2 is YYNGEE in the germline V gene. V was pared by 4 bases and J by 0 bases, with 16 bases between. The CDR3 region is CASSLGPGLMNTEAFF. In DNA, the CDR3 is TGTGCCAGCAGCCTAGGCCCAGGTCTCATGAACACTGAAGCTTTCTTT.

This rearrangement joins TRBV29-1 to TRBJ2-7; D call uncertain. The CDR3 length is 15 residues. V lost 1 base, J lost 2 bases, and 15 bases lay in between. Germline loops: CDR1 SQVTM, CDR2 ANQGSEA. The CDR3 sequence is CSVEGASGRAYEQYF. The CDR3 DNA reads as TGCAGCGTTGAAGGGGCCTCGGGCAGAGCCTACGAGCAGTACTTC.

The rearrangement links TRBV2 to TRBJ1-1; possibly TRBD1 for D (5 bases). The CDR3 loop spans 11 amino acids. Germline V lookup: CDR1 SNHLY, CDR2 FYNNEI. V shed 9 bases and J shed 5 bases, with 10 bases lying between them. The CDR3 spells CARPGGTEAFF. As DNA, the CDR3 is TGTGCCAGACCGGGGGGTACTGAAGCTTTCTTT.

There are a few counts of this clonotype. The chain has TRBV5-8 and TRBJ2-1; 13 positions match TRBD2. The length of the CDR3 is 22 residues. CDR1 and CDR2 (germline): SGHTS, YDEGEE. The V gene end was trimmed by 3 bases and the J gene end by 0 bases; junction bases not matched to a gene: 18. CDR3 DNA sequence: TGTGCCAGCAGCTCCCCCATGTCGAACGTCTGGACTAGCGGGAGCTCCTACAATGAGCAGTTCTTC. This sequence encodes CASSSPMSNVWTSGSSYNEQFF.

A word on this clonotype: With a much larger clone just one base away, this may be a read error. The chain has TRBV6-5 and TRBJ1-2; TRBD1 is a possible D gene (6 bases). This CDR3 spans 15 amino acids. From germline, CDR1 is MNHEY and CDR2 SVGAGI. CDR3 sequence (DNA): TGTACCAGCAGTTACTCGAGCCAGGGGAACTATGGCTACACCTTC. This gives the protein CTSSYSSQGNYGYTF.

A few counts support this clonotype. The rearrangement joins TRBV11-2 to TRBJ2-7, with 11 bases lining up with TRBD2. Germline assignment: CDR1 SGHAT and CDR2 FQNNGV. Trimming removed 5 bases from V and 8 bases from J; junction bases left unmatched: 5. This CDR3 has 13 residues. CDR3 sequence: CASSTSGSRQQYF. CDR3 in DNA: TGTGCCAGCAGCACTAGCGGGAGTCGGCAGCAGTACTTC.

This clonotype turned up a few times. The chain uses TRBV24-1 and TRBJ2-1; D uncertain. Looked up from germline, CDR1 is KGHDR and CDR2 is SFDVKD. Between the trimmed V and J ends, which lost 0 bases and 9 bases, there was a span of 8 bases. The CDR3 has 13 residues. The CDR3 protein is CATSDLSDPEQFF. CDR3 bases: TGTGCCACCAGTGATTTGTCCGACCCTGAGCAGTTCTTC.

This clonotype was seen many times. This sequence joins TRBV2 and TRBJ1-1; D ambiguous. Germline V lookup: CDR1 SNHLY, CDR2 FYNNEI. Trimming stripped 6 bases from V and 1 base from J, with 3 bases between. This CDR3 contains 11 residues. The CDR3 region has the DNA TGTGCCAGCAGGAGGAACACTGAAGCTTTCTTT. Its translation: CASRRNTEAFF.

The rearrangement uses TRBV7-2 and TRBJ2-7; 8 nucleotides agree with TRBD1. Germline V gene data show CDR1 as SGHTA and CDR2 as FQGNSA. Trimming removed 3 bases from V and 5 bases from J; junction bases left unmatched: 9. This CDR3 spans 15 amino acids. The CDR3 loop reads CASSFSPDRDHEQYF. The CDR3 coding sequence is TGTGCCAGCAGCTTCTCCCCGGACAGGGACCACGAGCAGTACTTC. Full variable domain (remainder filled in from reference TRBV7-2 and TRBJ2-7): GAGVSQSPSNKVTEKGKDVELRCDPISGHTALYWYRQSLGQGLEFLIYFQGNSAPDKSGLPSDRFSAERTGGSVSTLTIQRTQQEDSAVYLCASSFSPDRDHEQYFGPGTRLTVT.

The V and J genes are TRBV20-1 and TRBJ1-1; possibly TRBD1 for D (6 bases). Germline V CDR1 and CDR2: DFQATT, SNEGSKA (reference sequence). The CDR3 extends over 17 amino acids. Deletions cut 0 bases from V and 3 bases from J, with 20 bases between. The CDR3 region has the DNA TGCAGTGCTAGAGATCTGAAAACAGGGACCTTACACACTGAAGCTTTCTTT. This translates into CSARDLKTGTLHTEAFF.

This clonotype was observed a few times. The chain couples TRBV7-2 to TRBJ2-7; D call uncertain. CDR1 is SGHTA, CDR2 FQGNSA, per germline. The length of the CDR3 is 11 residues. With 4 bases removed from V and 7 bases from J, the gap between germline ends came to 8 bases. The CDR3 reads CASSYVREQYF. In DNA form, the CDR3 reads TGTGCCAGCAGCTACGTCCGGGAGCAGTACTTC.

This chain joins TRBV30 and TRBJ1-5; perhaps TRBD1 as D (6 bases). CDR3 length equals 12 residues. From germline, CDR1 is GTSNPN and CDR2 SVGIG (reference sequence). Trimming pared 5 bases from V and 6 bases from J, leaving 11 bases between. The CDR3 is CAWQGIGQPQHF. CDR3 DNA: TGTGCCTGGCAGGGGATAGGTCAGCCCCAGCATTTT. The full variable domain, with the rest looked up from reference TRBV30 and TRBJ1-5, is SQTIHQWPATLVQPVGSPLSLECTVEGTSNPNLYWYRQAAGRGLQLLFYSVGIGQISSEVPQNLSASRPQDRQFILSSKKLLLSDSGFYLCAWQGIGQPQHFGDGTRLSIL.

This clonotype was recorded many times. The chain carries TRBV6-1 and TRBJ1-4; TRBD1 agrees at 7 bases. The length of the CDR3 is 14 residues. V was pared by 7 bases and J by 8 bases, with 10 bases of the junction left unmatched. Germline-derived CDR1 and CDR2 are MNHNS and SASEGT. CDR3 region: CASMTAGGVEKLFF. CDR3 sequence (DNA): TGTGCCAGCATGACGGCAGGGGGTGTGGAAAAACTGTTTTTT.

This clonotype has at least ten counts. This chain connects TRBV20-1 to TRBJ2-1, with D maybe TRBD2 (5 bases). The CDR3 runs to 15 residues. Looked up from germline, CDR1 is DFQATT and CDR2 is SNEGSKA (reference sequence). Trimming removed 5 bases from V and 4 bases from J, with 18 bases in between. CDR3 loop: CSAAGGLPWYNEQFF. The CDR3 nucleotides are TGCAGTGCTGCAGGTGGACTCCCTTGGTACAATGAGCAGTTCTTC.

This clonotype was seen a handful of times. The junction and the germline gene differ at one end; a read error may be behind it. The rearrangement links TRBV29-1 to TRBJ2-7, with a possible D match to TRBD1 (6 bases). The CDR3 length is 14 residues. The germline CDR1 and CDR2 sequences are SQVTM and ANQGSEA. For the CDR3, the DNA is TGTGCCAGCAGCCTCCAGACAGGCACCTACGAGCAGTACTTC. Translating it yields CASSLQTGTYEQYF.

There are many counts of this clonotype. This chain joins TRBV15 and TRBJ2-7; TRBD2 might be the D (5 bases). Trimming removed 3 bases from V and 3 bases from J, with 12 bases in between. This CDR3 is built from 14 residues. The germline V gene has CDR1 LNHNV and CDR2 YYDKDF (reference sequence). The CDR3 protein is CATSRNREFYEQYF. As DNA, the CDR3 is TGTGCCACCAGCAGGAATAGGGAGTTCTACGAGCAGTACTTC.

The chain recombines TRBV2 with TRBJ2-7; the D is unclear. Trimming left V 8 bases short and J 0 bases short, with 14 bases between. This CDR3 contains 14 residues. The V gene's germline CDR1 is SNHLY and CDR2 FYNNEI. The CDR3 nucleotides read TGTGCCAGCGACCCCGGTGAGATCTCCTACGAGCAGTACTTC. This gives the protein CASDPGEISYEQYF.

The chain joins TRBV12-3 or TRBV12-4 to TRBJ2-7; 7 positions agree with TRBD1. The J segment lost 7 bases and the V segment lost 7 bases, leaving 13 bases of the junction unmatched. This CDR3 is 14 amino acids long. In nucleotides, the CDR3 is TGTGCCAGCAAACTAACAGGGGTGGCTGGGGAGCAGTACTTC. Translating it yields CASKLTGVAGEQYF.

The J gene is TRBJ2-5, the V gene TRBV6-1; no definite D call. The CDR3 extends over 13 amino acids. V was cut by 4 bases and J by 7 bases, with 13 bases left in between. Germline loops: CDR1 MNHNS, CDR2 SASEGT. The CDR3 region is CASSGVTIGTQYF. CDR3 in DNA: TGTGCCAGCAGTGGGGTCACAATTGGGACCCAGTACTTC.

This clonotype was seen at least ten times. The junction shows a germline mismatch at one end, possibly a read error. The chain joins TRBV12-3 or TRBV12-4 to TRBJ2-2; 7 bases align to TRBD1. This CDR3 comprises 12 residues. CDR3 DNA sequence: TGTGCCAGCAGTTTAAGCCCAGGGGGGCTGTTTTTT. Amino acids: CASSLSPGGLFF.

The chain links TRBV10-1 to TRBJ1-5; D unresolved. Germline V gene sequence: CDR1 WNHNN, CDR2 SYGVQD (reference sequence). The V and J ends lost 7 bases and 14 bases respectively, with 18 bases between them. The CDR3 runs 12 residues. CDR3 in amino acids: CASKASQVAEHF. In DNA, the CDR3 is TGCGCCAGCAAGGCTAGCCAGGTCGCCGAGCATTTT.

This chain joins TRBV10-3 and TRBJ1-5; D is unresolved. V gave up 5 bases and J gave up 3 bases, with 14 bases separating them. CDR3 size: 15 residues. The V gene's germline CDR1 is ENHRY and CDR2 SYGVKD. The chain's CDR3 is CAISQGIGNNQPQHF. CDR3 DNA sequence: TGTGCCATCAGTCAAGGAATAGGTAACAATCAGCCCCAGCATTTT.

This rearrangement joins TRBV5-1 to TRBJ2-7; D may be TRBD1 or TRBD2 (6 bases each). The CDR3 is 13 amino acids. Germline assignment: CDR1 SGHRS and CDR2 YFSETQ. V shed 4 bases and J shed 0 bases, with 8 bases lying between them. CDR3 in DNA: TGCGCCAGCAGCGGGGGGCTCTCCTACGAGCAGTACTTC. This encodes CASSGGLSYEQYF.

This clonotype appeared many times. V gene TRBV19 combines with J gene TRBJ2-1, with 8 bases matching TRBD1. Germline V gene lookup returns CDR1 LNHDA and CDR2 SQIVND (reference sequence). CDR3 size: 16 residues. V shed 4 bases, J shed 3 bases, and the junction held 8 bases outside the gene matches. CDR3: CASSNPETGDYNEQFF. The CDR3 DNA reads as TGTGCCAGTAGTAACCCCGAGACAGGGGACTACAATGAGCAGTTCTTC.

The chain uses TRBV7-6 and TRBJ2-5, with 9 bases aligning to TRBD1. The CDR3 spans 16 residues. Per germline, CDR1 SGHVS and CDR2 FNYEAQ. J gave up 2 bases and V 2 bases, and 6 bases lay outside the gene matches. CDR3 bases: TGTGCCAGCAGCTTATGGCGGGACAGGGAACAAGAGACCCAGTACTTC. Its protein product is CASSLWRDREQETQYF.

This rearrangement joins TRBV25-1 to TRBJ1-3; D possibly corresponds to TRBD1 (6 bases). Deletions cut 6 bases from V and 0 bases from J, with 24 bases between. There are 19 residues in the CDR3. The germline V gene has CDR1 MGHDK and CDR2 SYGVNS. The CDR3 nucleotides read TGTGCCAGCAGCTTGGTAATAGGGGGTTCTTCTAGCTCTGGAAACACCATATATTTT. It codes for CASSLVIGGSSSSGNTIYF.